The next 2 T cell receptor beta chains were all read from a single sample in a study of OX40 agonist ivuxolimab in advanced cancers. The data were produced by immunoSEQ multiplex PCR, yet TCRdb's version contains in-frame clones alone and is incomplete. The sample lists over 65,000 clones, roughly 85% seen once, with approximately 2.2% in the top ten. Sequencing used CD4+ or CD8+ T cells sorted from blood, obtained in a trial of the OX40 agonist ivuxolimab. Receptor source: an adult with an advanced solid tumor such as melanoma, head and neck, liver or kidney cancer.

The rearrangement uses TRBV5-3 and TRBJ2-1, with D perhaps TRBD1 (5 bases). TRBV5-3 is designated an ORF whose function remains uncertain. The CDR3 consists of 15 residues. V lost 0 bases, J lost 0 bases, and 7 bases lay in between. The DNA for the CDR3 is TGTGCCAGAAGCTTGGATCAGGGCTCCTACAATGAGCAGTTCTTC. As protein: CARSLDQGSYNEQFF.

The chain combines TRBV25-1 with TRBJ2-3, with no clear D. The CDR3 has 12 amino acids. Germline CDR1 and CDR2: MGHDK and SYGVNS. V shed 5 bases and J shed 2 bases, with 5 bases lying between them. The CDR3 protein is CASSQVTDTQYF. The CDR3 region has the DNA TGTGCCAGCAGTCAGGTCACAGATACGCAGTATTTT.